The 24 T cell receptor beta chains listed next were all sequenced from one sample in a study of cytomegalovirus exposure and HLA in healthy donors (dated by TCRdb to the late 2010s). Library preparation was by the immunoSEQ multiplex PCR assay. A mixture of 60 forward primers for TCR Vbeta segments and 13 reverse primers for TCR Jbeta segments was used in the multiplex PCR. The table was pulled from immuneACCESS by TCRdb, which kept in-frame rearrangements only. Such tables lose some clones; where checked, under half of the loss comes from unresolved V genes, and the rest has no known cause. This sample holds more than 50,000 clones; approximately 71% were observed only once. Jointly, the top ten make up about a third of the sample. The sample was PBMCs. The receptors were gathered from a man between 35 and 55 years old in good health and CMV-seropositive.

V is TRBV7-8 and J is TRBJ1-1; TRBD1 matches at 9 bases. Germline CDR1 reads SGHVS; CDR2 reads FQNEAQ. J lost 4 bases, V lost 6 bases, and 21 bases had no gene match. This CDR3 is 19 amino acids long. CDR3 sequence: CASSRTGGRPVMRGTEAFF. The CDR3 DNA is TGTGCCAGCAGTAGAACAGGGGGCCGCCCAGTAATGAGGGGCACTGAAGCTTTCTTT.

The J gene is TRBJ1-1, the V gene TRBV5-6; the match to TRBD1 covers 8 bases. Germline lookup yields CDR1 SGHDT and CDR2 YYEEEE. This CDR3 region has 14 residues. The V segment lost 4 bases and the J segment 4 bases; nucleotides outside the gene matches: 6. CDR3: CASSPRGRGTEAFF. The CDR3 nucleotides read TGTGCCAGCAGCCCCAGGGGGCGGGGCACTGAAGCTTTCTTT.

This clone was counted between two and nine times. The chain links TRBV5-1 to TRBJ2-7; 8 bases line up with TRBD2. There are 16 residues in the CDR3. The germline CDR1 and CDR2 sequences are SGHRS and YFSETQ. V lost 0 bases, J lost 3 bases, and 8 bases stayed unmatched. CDR3: CASSLAGGGIGYEQYF. CDR3 DNA sequence: TGCGCCAGCAGCTTGGCCGGGGGGGGAATCGGCTACGAGCAGTACTTC.

V is TRBV5-1 and J is TRBJ1-4; no reliable D call. Germline V gene sequence: CDR1 SGHRS, CDR2 YFSETQ. Trimming took 4 bases from V and 0 from J, leaving 10 bases between them. The CDR3 contains 15 residues. In DNA, the CDR3 is TGCGCCAGCAGCGTCAGGTTAGCAACTAATGAAAAACTGTTTTTT. Its translation: CASSVRLATNEKLFF.

This chain links TRBV4-1 with TRBJ1-3; D is unclear. The V gene's germline CDR1 is MGHRA and CDR2 YSYEKL. This CDR3 has 11 amino acids. V gave up 5 bases and J gave up 9 bases, with 8 bases separating them. CDR3 DNA sequence: TGCGCCAGCAGCGATCGGGGCACCATATATTTT. Translation: CASSDRGTIYF.

The chain carries TRBV5-1 and TRBJ1-2; D gene unclear. This CDR3 is 13 amino acids long. The germline V gene encodes CDR1 SGHRS and CDR2 YFSETQ. V lost 0 bases and J 5 bases, leaving 8 bases between the germline ends. CDR3 region: CASSLDLGYGYTF. In nucleotides, the CDR3 is TGCGCCAGCAGCTTGGATCTCGGGTATGGCTACACCTTC.

The chain is built from TRBV7-2 and TRBJ1-1, with D uncertain. Germline CDR1 reads SGHTA; CDR2 reads FQGNSA. Trimming removed 11 bases from V and 1 base from J, with 14 bases in between. The CDR3 is made up of 13 amino acids. The CDR3 DNA reads TGTGCCGTACAACCCGGGAGGAACACTGAAGCTTTCTTT. Residues: CAVQPGRNTEAFF. The entire variable domain, with the rest obtained from reference TRBV7-2 and TRBJ1-1, is as follows: GAGVSQSPSNKVTEKGKDVELRCDPISGHTALYWYRQSLGQGLEFLIYFQGNSAPDKSGLPSDRFSAERTGGSVSTLTIQRTQQEDSAVYLCAVQPGRNTEAFFGQGTRLTVV.

In its sample, this clone was seen a few times. CDR3 region: CSVTGTGIAGYEQYF. Here the CDR3 DNA reads TGCAGCGTAACCGGGACAGGGATTGCGGGATACGAGCAGTACTTC. V usage is TRBV29-1 and J usage is TRBJ2-7, with 9 bases matching TRBD1. This CDR3 is 15 amino acids long. Per germline, CDR1 SQVTM and CDR2 ANQGSEA. Trimming took 6 bases from V and 4 from J; bases not matched to a gene: 13.

About this clone itself: The same CDR3 arises from other DNA sequences in this sample as well. The chain joins TRBV7-9 to TRBJ1-1; no clear D gene. V lost 5 bases and J 5 bases, leaving 15 bases between the germline ends. This CDR3 region has 14 residues. Germline loops: CDR1 SEHNR, CDR2 FQNEAQ (reference sequence). CDR3 loop: CASSPPRGRTEAFF. The CDR3 nucleotides read TGTGCCAGCAGCCCCCCTCGAGGTCGGACTGAAGCTTTCTTT.

The rearrangement joins TRBV5-5 to TRBJ1-5; possible D gene TRBD1, 6 bases. This CDR3 contains 13 residues. Trimming removed 2 bases at V and 7 bases at J, with 10 bases between. Looked up from germline, CDR1 is SGHKS and CDR2 is YYEKEE (reference sequence). The DNA for the CDR3 is TGTGCCAGCAGCTTCGGGGGGCTCCAGCCCCAGCATTTT. Protein sequence: CASSFGGLQPQHF.

This clone was detected only a few times. The chain has TRBV7-2 and TRBJ1-2, with 8 bases that match TRBD1. Germline trimming cut 8 bases from V and 4 bases from J; bases unmatched to any gene: 3. This CDR3 region has 12 residues. Germline V gives CDR1 SGHTA, CDR2 FQGNSA. The CDR3 loop reads CASGQGSYGYTF. In nucleotides, the CDR3 is TGTGCCAGCGGACAGGGATCCTATGGCTACACCTTC.

This chain uses TRBV7-9 with TRBJ2-7; 8 bases line up with TRBD1. The germline V gene has CDR1 SEHNR and CDR2 FQNEAQ (reference sequence). Trimming at V came to 4 bases and at J to 6 bases, leaving 5 bases not matched to a gene. CDR3 length equals 13 residues. The CDR3, as DNA: TGTGCCAGCAGCTGGGACAGGAGAACCGAGCAGTACTTC. This encodes CASSWDRRTEQYF.

The chain has TRBV9 and TRBJ2-5, with D perhaps matching TRBD2 (6 bases). The CDR3 length is 15 residues. Germline CDR1 is SGDLS and CDR2 is YYNGEE. V lost 3 bases to trimming and J lost 5 bases, with 17 bases between them. CDR3 sequence reads: CASSASYGGVETQYF. The DNA for the CDR3 is TGTGCCAGCAGCGCTTCATACGGAGGGGTGGAGACCCAGTACTTC.

The chain combines TRBV15 with TRBJ2-7; D remains ambiguous. Germline V lookup: CDR1 LNHNV, CDR2 YYDKDF (reference sequence). CDR3 length: 15 residues. The ends were cut back, 0 bases at V and 6 bases at J, with 15 bases in the middle. CDR3 in DNA: TGTGCCACCAGCAGAGATCTGGCAGGCGCTGGCGAGCAGTACTTC. Translating it yields CATSRDLAGAGEQYF.

The genes are TRBV23-1 and TRBJ2-5, with 8 bases identical to TRBD1. Being an ORF, TRBV23-1 has a function that is uncertain. The CDR3 spans 15 residues. Germline trimming cut 7 bases from V and 7 bases from J; bases unmatched to any gene: 14. The CDR3 DNA reads TGCGCCAGCATTATGGGACAGGTCGGTATAAGGACCCAGTACTTC. Protein sequence: CASIMGQVGIRTQYF.

This clone was seen a single time. The J gene is TRBJ1-4, the V gene TRBV30; 10 bases agree with TRBD1. Germline V gene lookup returns CDR1 GTSNPN and CDR2 SVGIG (reference sequence). Germline trimming cut 1 base from V and 13 bases from J; bases unmatched to any gene: 9. This CDR3 is 14 amino acids long. The CDR3 here is CAWSEGRDRGGLFF. CDR3 DNA sequence: TGTGCCTGGAGTGAGGGCCGGGACAGGGGAGGACTGTTTTTT.

This clone is termed medium-sized. This chain uses TRBV5-6 with TRBJ2-4, with D perhaps TRBD1 (5 bases). Germline V CDR1 and CDR2: SGHDT, YYEEEE. Trimming stripped 0 bases from V and 1 base from J, with 11 bases between. CDR3 length equals 16 residues. The CDR3 is CASSLVGHKAKNIQYF. The CDR3 DNA reads as TGTGCCAGCAGCTTGGTGGGGCATAAGGCCAAAAACATTCAGTACTTC.

This sequence joins TRBV30 and TRBJ1-6; 8 nucleotides match TRBD1. From germline, CDR1 is GTSNPN and CDR2 SVGIG (reference sequence). The V segment lost 2 bases and the J segment 7 bases; nucleotides outside the gene matches: 7. This CDR3 contains 15 residues. CDR3 in amino acids: CAWSPSDRDNSPLHF. CDR3 nucleotide sequence: TGTGCCTGGAGTCCGTCGGACAGGGACAATTCACCCCTCCACTTT.

The CDR3 nucleotides are TGTGCCAGCAGCTTAGGAGGGATACGTACTGAAGCTTTCTTT. This codes for CASSLGGIRTEAFF. The rearrangement uses TRBV11-2 and TRBJ1-1; D unresolved. The ends were cut back, 1 base at V and 5 bases at J, with 11 bases in the middle. Germline CDR1 SGHAT, CDR2 FQNNGV. The CDR3 is made up of 14 amino acids.

The chain links TRBV10-3 to TRBJ2-2; D remains unclear. Germline assignment: CDR1 ENHRY and CDR2 SYGVKD. This CDR3 is 17 amino acids long. V was shortened by 10 bases and J by 5 bases, with 26 bases between the two germline ends. The CDR3: CATSASGAQSDTGELFF. The CDR3 DNA follows: TGTGCCACCTCGGCCAGTGGTGCACAGAGTGATACCGGGGAGCTGTTTTTT.

V usage is TRBV4-1 and J usage is TRBJ1-2; D remains unclear. Trimming removed 1 base from V and 7 bases from J, with 13 bases in between. Germline V gene sequence: CDR1 MGHRA, CDR2 YSYEKL. The CDR3 runs 14 residues. DNA for the CDR3: TGCGCCAGCAGCCAAGTAGCCGGGAGCGGTGGCTACACCTTC. This codes for CASSQVAGSGGYTF.

The rearrangement links TRBV7-3 to TRBJ2-5, with a tentative D call TRBD1 (6 bases). V was clipped by 5 bases and J by 3 bases, with 10 bases between them. This CDR3 has 13 residues. Germline assignment: CDR1 SGHTA and CDR2 FQGTGA. The CDR3 coding sequence is TGTGCCAGCAGCAGCCGGACAGAAGAGACCCAGTACTTC. The encoded protein is CASSSRTEETQYF.

The V gene is TRBV6-6, the J gene TRBJ1-4, with D unclear. CDR1 MNHNY and CDR2 SVGAGI come from the germline V gene (reference sequence). Deletions cut 4 bases from V and 4 bases from J, with 10 bases between. The CDR3 spans 14 residues. CDR3 residues: CASSLRSSNEKLFF. DNA for the CDR3: TGTGCCAGCAGTTTACGGAGCAGTAATGAAAAACTGTTTTTT.

The chain carries TRBV5-1 and TRBJ2-7; D is uncertain. The CDR3 contains 13 residues. Trimming took 2 bases from V and 5 from J, leaving 11 bases between them. CDR1 SGHRS and CDR2 YFSETQ come from the germline V gene. CDR3 loop: CASSFPGGHEQYF. In DNA form, the CDR3 reads TGCGCCAGCAGCTTTCCGGGTGGCCACGAGCAGTACTTC.